This paragraph reports one T cell receptor (beta chain). Antigen unknown. This specimen comes from a study of cytomegalovirus exposure and HLA in healthy donors. Study-wide results and caveats: Owing to their indistinguishability, certain V segments, notably TRBV6-2 and TRBV6-3, were excluded. Across donors, presence/absence analyses took sequencing depth to be roughly uniform. Later analysis revealed greater clonal expansion in HLA-associated TCR beta chains than in equally common others.

Healthy people donating bone marrow made up the donors. Germline CDR1 and CDR2: GTSNPN and SVGIG (reference sequence). V was cut by 0 bases and J by 4 bases, with 12 bases left in between. This CDR3 is 14 amino acids long. PCR involved 60 Vbeta and 13 Jbeta primers. Measured with immunoSEQ multiplex PCR; TCRdb has only the in-frame clones, and not every one. The sample yields 85,000 to 130,000 clones, 70% to 80% seen once. This chain uses TRBV30 with TRBJ1-1; D is ambiguous. Sequencing was performed on PBMCs. The clonotype comes from a female donor in good health and CMV-seronegative. CDR3: CAWSVAGGVTEAFF. CDR3 nucleotide sequence: TGTGCCTGGAGTGTAGCGGGAGGAGTCACTGAAGCTTTCTTT.